This TCR beta chain was identified during a study of shared clonotypes between healthy human individuals. Note on this clone: Its antigen is undetermined.

V lost 3 bases to trimming and J lost 11 bases; unmatched junction nucleotides: 9. Germline V gene sequence: CDR1 MDHEN, CDR2 SYDVKM. The CDR3 is 15 amino acids. Study results and limitations: In the sorted subsets, rarefaction showed sequencing was incomplete despite large depth.

Repertoires were generated with immunoSEQ multiplex PCR, while TCRdb's copy carries only in-frame clones and drops some. The repertoire holds millions of clones, approximately 94% seen once, with more than 0.12% in the top ten. V is TRBV28 and J is TRBJ1-6; 8 nucleotides agree with TRBD1. Sequenced input: naive CD4+ T cells sorted from blood. This sample's subset: CD45RA+ positively selected. The origin of this receptor is a man younger than 35 in good health. CDR3 region: CASSLGGQANPPLHF. The CDR3 DNA follows: TGTGCCAGCAGTTTGGGGGGACAGGCCAATCCACCCCTCCACTTT.